The 9 T cell receptor beta chains in this list originate from one sample, sequenced in a study of blood T cell repertoires in COVID-19. Using immunoSEQ multiplex PCR, the repertoire was profiled, and TCRdb retains in-frame clones only, with some absent. In the table there are around 52,000 clones, around 90% of which are singletons. Sample: peripheral blood. The source is a woman of 80 years or more with COVID-19, enrolled during active disease.

This clone was seen only once. In DNA form, the CDR3 reads TGTGCCAGCACCCAAACGGACAGCTTTAATTCACCCCTCCACTTT. Translating it yields CASTQTDSFNSPLHF. The V gene is TRBV6-5, the J gene TRBJ1-6; possible D gene TRBD1, 6 bases. From germline, CDR1 is MNHEY and CDR2 SVGAGI. The CDR3 runs 15 residues. With 7 bases removed from V and 6 bases from J, the gap between germline ends came to 16 bases.

V usage is TRBV27 and J usage is TRBJ2-7; TRBD1 might be the D (5 bases). The V gene lost 4 bases and the J gene lost 5 bases, with 12 bases spanning the gap. In germline, CDR1 is MNHEY, CDR2 SMNVEV (reference sequence). This CDR3 contains 13 residues. The DNA for the CDR3 is TGTGCCAGCAGTTACGCAGGGAAACACGAGCAGTACTTC. This codes for CASSYAGKHEQYF.

V and J are TRBV6-6 and TRBJ1-4; no definite D call. The germline CDR1 and CDR2 sequences are MNHNY and SVGAGI (reference sequence). This CDR3 is 15 amino acids long. V was clipped by 2 bases and J by 4 bases, with 11 bases between them. The CDR3 loop is CASSYGQAHNEKLFF. For the CDR3, the DNA is TGTGCCAGCAGTTACGGCCAGGCCCATAATGAAAAACTGTTTTTT.

This sequence joins TRBV7-9 and TRBJ2-7, with 7 bases lining up with TRBD2. CDR1 and CDR2 from the germline V gene are SEHNR and FQNEAQ (reference sequence). V shed 0 bases, J shed 5 bases, and the junction held 7 bases outside the gene matches. The CDR3 totals 15 residues. CDR3: CASSLAIGRADEQYF. The CDR3 region has the DNA TGTGCCAGCAGCTTAGCGATAGGGAGGGCCGACGAGCAGTACTTC.

This rearrangement joins TRBV11-2 to TRBJ2-3; D is possibly TRBD2 (7 bases). Between the trimmed V and J ends, which lost 4 bases and 3 bases, there was a span of 20 bases. The CDR3 has 17 residues. In germline, CDR1 is SGHAT, CDR2 FQNNGV. The CDR3 region has the DNA TGTGCCAGCAGCTCATGGGTTCGGCGGGGGCGGACAGATACGCAGTATTTT. Encoded protein: CASSSWVRRGRTDTQYF.

V gene TRBV11-2 combines with J gene TRBJ2-3; D is possibly TRBD1 (6 bases). The CDR3 is 17 amino acids. In germline, CDR1 is SGHAT, CDR2 FQNNGV. The germline V and J ends were trimmed by 2 bases and 0 bases, with 15 bases remaining between them. The CDR3 DNA follows: TGTGCCAGCAGCTTAAAAGGGGGAATTACTAGCACAGATACGCAGTATTTT. It is translated as CASSLKGGITSTDTQYF. Full variable domain (rest looked up from reference TRBV11-2 and TRBJ2-3): EAGVAQSPRYKIIEKRQSVAFWCNPISGHATLYWYQQILGQGPKLLIQFQNNGVVDDSQLPKDRFSAERLKGVDSTLKIQPAKLEDSAVYLCASSLKGGITSTDTQYFGPGTRLTVL.

This clone has just a few counts. The rearrangement links TRBV7-2 to TRBJ2-7, with a tentative D call TRBD2 (6 bases). Looked up from germline, CDR1 is SGHTA and CDR2 is FQGNSA. V was trimmed by 5 bases and J by 0 bases, leaving 14 bases between them. The CDR3 has 15 residues. The CDR3 region has the DNA TGTGCCAGCAGCCCTCAGGCGGGGAGCTCCTACGAGCAGTACTTC. Its translation: CASSPQAGSSYEQYF.

This chain connects TRBV18 to TRBJ2-4; D possibly corresponds to TRBD1 (6 bases). The length of the CDR3 is 15 residues. Germline lookup yields CDR1 KGHSH and CDR2 LQKENI. V dropped 0 bases and J dropped 7 bases, with 13 bases sitting between them. The CDR3 DNA sequence: TGTGCCAGCTCACCACCCGACAGGCGAGGGAACATTCAGTACTTC. As protein: CASSPPDRRGNIQYF.

The chain has TRBV2 and TRBJ1-2, with TRBD1 matching 9 bases. CDR1 and CDR2 (germline): SNHLY, FYNNEI. With 6 bases clipped from V and 7 bases from J, the junction kept 12 bases outside the gene matches. CDR3 size: 15 residues. CDR3 sequence (DNA): TGTGCCAGCAGCGTTACAGGGGGCTCGGTTTCTGGCTACACCTTC. Translation gives CASSVTGGSVSGYTF.